This T cell receptor (beta chain) is drawn from a study of T cell changes during pregnancy in multiple sclerosis (dated by TCRdb to between 2019 and 2020). Regarding the study in general: The study examined how the T cell repertoire changed over the course of pregnancy in women with multiple sclerosis.

At the junction V is shortened by 3 bases and J by 8 bases; bases outside the gene matches: 9. The CDR3 contains 15 residues, cysteine and phenylalanine counted. Of all the DNA, just the CDR3 is kept, 45 bases in frame from base 1. Sequences SGHNT (CDR1) and YENEEA (CDR2) are obtained from the germline V gene. Of note for this clone: Its binding antigen is unknown. No base-level quality is on record; no much larger clone is a single base apart.

The method was the immunoSEQ multiplex PCR assay. The table was pulled from immuneACCESS by TCRdb, which kept in-frame rearrangements only. Such tables lose some clones; where checked, under half of the loss comes from unresolved V genes, and the rest has no known cause. Counted in this sample were 40,000 to 45,000 clones; approximately 90% of them appeared once. The biggest ten clones account for about 0.51% of the sample. The sample in question was CD4+ T cells from peripheral blood mononuclear cells, obtained in the first trimester of pregnancy. The sequence is built from TRBV11-3 and TRBJ2-2, with 7 bases in between that match TRBD1. The TCR comes from a female donor with multiple sclerosis, enrolled in a pregnancy study. In nucleotides, the sequence is TGTGCCAGCAGCTTTTTGGGACAGCTTAGGGGGGAGCTGTTTTTT. The resulting protein is CASSFLGQLRGELFF.